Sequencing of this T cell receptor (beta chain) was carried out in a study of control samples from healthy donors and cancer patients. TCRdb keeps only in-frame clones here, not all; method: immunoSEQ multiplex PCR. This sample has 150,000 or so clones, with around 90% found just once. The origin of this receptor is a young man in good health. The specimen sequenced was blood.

The DNA for the CDR3 is TGTGCCAGCAGTTACGGGGTAGCGGGGAGTCAAGAGACCCAGTACTTC. It codes for CASSYGVAGSQETQYF. The chain employs TRBV6-6 and TRBJ2-5, with 8 nucleotides matching TRBD2. The CDR3 is 16 amino acids. Germline lookup yields CDR1 MNHNY and CDR2 SVGAGI (reference sequence). The V and J ends lost 2 bases and 2 bases, in that order; junction bases with no gene match: 7.